These 20 T cell receptor beta chains were sequenced from one sample in a study of cytomegalovirus exposure and HLA in healthy donors. Use of 60 Vbeta and 13 Jbeta primers characterized the PCR. Libraries were prepared by immunoSEQ multiplex PCR; TCRdb keeps only in-frame clonotypes and omits some of them. Of 99,000 or so clones in the sample, around four fifths were seen once. The sequencing sample was made of PBMCs. The receptors come from a woman aged 35 to 49 in good health and CMV-seropositive.

The rearrangement joins TRBV27 to TRBJ1-1; D is ambiguous. The ends were cut back, 6 bases at V and 0 bases at J, with 8 bases in the middle. CDR1 is MNHEY, CDR2 SMNVEV, per germline (reference sequence). The CDR3 sequence is 13 residues long. CDR3 amino acids: CASSRVMNTEAFF. In nucleotides, the CDR3 is TGTGCCAGCAGCCGGGTGATGAACACTGAAGCTTTCTTT.

The chain carries TRBV5-1 and TRBJ2-2; 7 bases fit TRBD1. CDR1 is SGHRS, CDR2 YFSETQ, per germline. CDR3 length equals 13 residues. The trim removed 3 bases at V and 6 bases at J, leaving 2 bases unmatched. The CDR3 coding sequence is TGCGCCAGCAGCTCAAGGGGGCCCGGGGAGCTGTTTTTT. This encodes CASSSRGPGELFF.

This clone occurred a few times. The chain carries TRBV5-6 and TRBJ2-3; 7 nucleotides match TRBD2. The CDR3 sequence is 15 residues long. V trimming: 4 bases; J trimming: 1 base; junction bases outside the gene matches: 6. CDR1 and CDR2 from the germline V gene are SGHDT and YYEEEE. CDR3 bases: TGTGCCAGCAGCCCGCTCGGACTAGGCACAGATACGCAGTATTTT. Its translation: CASSPLGLGTDTQYF. Full variable domain (outside the CDR3, taken from reference TRBV5-6 and TRBJ2-3): DAGVTQSPTHLIKTRGQQVTLRCSPKSGHDTVSWYQQALGQGPQFIFQYYEEEERQRGNFPDRFSGHQFPNYSSELNVNALLLGDSALYLCASSPLGLGTDTQYFGPGTRLTVL.

The chain uses TRBV5-1 and TRBJ2-5; possible D gene TRBD2, 6 bases. The DNA end lines up better with TRBJ2-7; the J call may be wrong. Germline V lookup: CDR1 SGHRS, CDR2 YFSETQ. The CDR3 has 15 amino acids. The CDR3 sequence is CASSLAQGLSYEQYF. The CDR3, as DNA: TGCGCCAGCAGCTTGGCCCAGGGACTCTCCTACGAGCAGTACTTC.

The chain joins TRBV19 to TRBJ1-5; 8 bases are a match to TRBD1. After removal of 1 base from V and 6 bases from J, the junction contained 2 bases not matched to a gene. Per the germline V gene, CDR1 is LNHDA and CDR2 is SQIVND (reference sequence). The length of the CDR3 is 14 residues. CDR3 coding DNA: TGTGCCAGTAGTATAGCAGGGGGCCCTCAGCCCCAGCATTTT. Residues: CASSIAGGPQPQHF. Based on the CDR3 plus reference TRBV19 and TRBJ1-5, the full variable domain is DGGITQSPKYLFRKEGQNVTLSCEQNLNHDAMYWYRQDPGQGLRLIYYSQIVNDFQKGDIAEGYSVSREKKESFPLTVTSAQKNPTAFYLCASSIAGGPQPQHFGDGTRLSIL.

This chain uses TRBV7-9 with TRBJ2-2, with TRBD1 as a possible D gene (5 bases). Germline V gives CDR1 SEHNR, CDR2 FQNEAQ (reference sequence). V was shortened by 2 bases and J by 2 bases, with 15 bases between the two germline ends. The length of the CDR3 is 17 residues. CDR3 DNA: TGTGCCAGCAGCTTAACAGTTAGGGGTGGAAACACCGGGGAGCTGTTTTTT. Protein sequence: CASSLTVRGGNTGELFF.

The chain carries TRBV4-1 and TRBJ2-4; 11 bases line up with TRBD1. With 4 bases clipped from V and 1 base from J, the junction kept 9 bases outside the gene matches. Looked up from germline, CDR1 is MGHRA and CDR2 is YSYEKL. This CDR3 contains 18 residues. The CDR3 DNA sequence: TGCGCCAGCAGCCCCGGGACAGGGGGGACTAGGGCCAAAAACATTCAGTACTTC. It specifies CASSPGTGGTRAKNIQYF.

Written as DNA, the CDR3 is TGTGCCAGCAGCACACAACAGGGACAGCCCCAGCATTTT. This sequence encodes CASSTQQGQPQHF. This chain connects TRBV7-9 to TRBJ1-5; D is possibly TRBD1 (6 bases). Deletions cut 5 bases from V and 7 bases from J, with 12 bases between. CDR1 is SEHNR, CDR2 FQNEAQ, per germline (reference sequence). This CDR3 is 13 amino acids long.

V and J are TRBV28 and TRBJ2-3; possible D gene TRBD1, 5 bases. V dropped 5 bases and J dropped 0 bases, with 15 bases sitting between them. CDR3 length equals 16 residues. Germline-derived CDR1 and CDR2 are MDHEN and SYDVKM. The CDR3 here is CASSTRTWWSTDTQYF. CDR3 nucleotide sequence: TGTGCCAGCAGTACCCGGACATGGTGGAGCACAGATACGCAGTATTTT.

This clone has only a few counts. The chain employs TRBV5-4 and TRBJ2-7, with 9 bases matching TRBD2. Germline loops: CDR1 SGHNT, CDR2 YYREEE (reference sequence). The CDR3 is 15 residues long. V lost 4 bases to trimming and J lost 0 bases; unmatched junction nucleotides: 5. Here the CDR3 DNA reads TGTGCCAGCAGCGGTAGCGGGAGCCCCTCCTACGAGCAGTACTTC. Its protein product is CASSGSGSPSYEQYF.

The chain has TRBV5-1 and TRBJ1-3; perhaps TRBD1 as D (5 bases). CDR3 length: 15 amino acids. Trimming removed 2 bases from V and 3 bases from J, with 12 bases in between. The germline CDR1 and CDR2 sequences are SGHRS and YFSETQ. The CDR3 is CASSLLTGVGNTIYF. For the CDR3, the DNA is TGCGCCAGCAGCTTACTTACGGGGGTTGGAAACACCATATATTTT.

This rearrangement joins TRBV5-1 to TRBJ2-1; 12 bases line up with TRBD2. With 7 bases clipped from V and 4 bases from J, the junction kept 3 bases outside the gene matches. Germline loops: CDR1 SGHRS, CDR2 YFSETQ. The CDR3 consists of 14 residues. The chain's CDR3 is CASRTSGVYNEQFF. The CDR3 DNA reads TGCGCCAGCCGGACTAGCGGGGTTTACAATGAGCAGTTCTTC.

This clone was found once. The V and J genes are TRBV28 and TRBJ2-7; D remains ambiguous. With 7 bases removed from V and 0 bases from J, the gap between germline ends came to 4 bases. Germline assignment: CDR1 MDHEN and CDR2 SYDVKM. This CDR3 is built from 11 residues. CDR3 in DNA: TGTGCCAGCACCCACTCCTACGAGCAGTACTTC. Translating gives CASTHSYEQYF.

This clone occurred a few times. The chain carries TRBV7-6 and TRBJ2-7; D possibly corresponds to TRBD1 (6 bases). The germline V gene encodes CDR1 SGHVS and CDR2 FNYEAQ. The CDR3 totals 14 residues. The V gene lost 0 bases and the J gene lost 4 bases, with 10 bases spanning the gap. The DNA for the CDR3 is TGTGCCAGCAGCTTAGCACAGGGACCTTACGAGCAGTACTTC. The encoded protein is CASSLAQGPYEQYF.

CDR3 amino acids: CASSLIGRGRSGGYTF. The CDR3 coding sequence is TGTGCCAGCAGCTTAATCGGCAGGGGGCGTTCAGGTGGCTACACCTTC. The J gene is TRBJ1-2, the V gene TRBV7-2; 8 bases agree with TRBD1. V lost 2 bases, J lost 7 bases, and 12 bases stayed unmatched. The CDR3 contains 16 residues. CDR1 is SGHTA and CDR2 is FQGNSA in the germline V gene.

The chain links TRBV11-2 to TRBJ2-7; a possible D gene is TRBD2 (5 bases). This CDR3 is built from 15 residues. The ends were cut back, 8 bases at V and 2 bases at J, with 19 bases in the middle. In germline, CDR1 is SGHAT, CDR2 FQNNGV. DNA for the CDR3: TGTGCCAGCCGCCGGGGAGTAGGCGTTGCCTACGAGCAGTACTTC. It encodes CASRRGVGVAYEQYF.

This clone turned up a few times. The J gene is TRBJ2-7, the V gene TRBV6-6; D possibly corresponds to TRBD1 (7 bases). V lost 4 bases and J lost 9, with 16 bases in between. CDR3 length: 13 amino acids. In germline, CDR1 is MNHNY, CDR2 SVGAGI (reference sequence). The CDR3 loop reads CASSSQGGGRQYF. The CDR3 DNA sequence: TGTGCCAGCAGTTCTCAGGGGGGTGGTCGGCAGTACTTC.

V gene TRBV5-1 combines with J gene TRBJ2-1; D is ambiguous. The length of the CDR3 is 12 residues. The V end lost 2 bases, the J end lost 14 bases, and 14 bases lay between the germline ends. Germline V lookup: CDR1 SGHRS, CDR2 YFSETQ. CDR3 amino acids: CASSFIGSVKFF. Here the CDR3 DNA reads TGCGCCAGCAGCTTCATCGGGTCCGTTAAGTTCTTC.

Concerning this clone: The junction and the germline gene differ at one end; a read error may be behind it. The chain uses TRBV7-9 and TRBJ1-6; 11 bases align to TRBD1. The CDR3 is 14 residues long. The germline gives CDR1 SEHNR, CDR2 FQNEAQ (reference sequence). DNA for the CDR3: TGTTCCAGCAGTCCCGGGACAGGGGGTTCACCCCTCCACTTT. Translated: CSSSPGTGGSPLHF.

The chain combines TRBV28 with TRBJ1-4; TRBD1 aligns across 7 bases. Germline loops: CDR1 MDHEN, CDR2 SYDVKM. The CDR3 has 15 amino acids. V gave up 5 bases and J gave up 6 bases; unmatched junction bases: 9. CDR3 nucleotides: TGTGCCAGCAGTAGAACGGGACAGAGTTATGAAAAACTGTTTTTT. It is translated as CASSRTGQSYEKLFF.